The 19 T cell receptor beta chains reported below all come from one sample, sequenced in a study of OX40 agonist ivuxolimab in advanced cancers. Libraries were prepared by immunoSEQ multiplex PCR; TCRdb keeps only in-frame clonotypes and omits some of them. The table lists over 60,000 clones, 80% to 90% of them singletons. Sequences were derived from CD4+ or CD8+ T cells sorted from blood, sampled in a trial of the OX40 agonist ivuxolimab. The receptors shown here come from an adult with an advanced solid tumor such as melanoma, head and neck, liver or kidney cancer.

V usage is TRBV27 and J usage is TRBJ1-2; 8 bases fit TRBD1. V shed 5 bases and J 4 bases; nucleotides not matched to a gene: 3. This CDR3 contains 13 residues. The V gene's germline CDR1 is MNHEY and CDR2 SMNVEV (reference sequence). The CDR3 DNA reads TGTGCCAGCAGTGGACAGGGTGCCTATGGCTACACCTTC. The encoded protein is CASSGQGAYGYTF.

The CDR3 nucleotides are TGTGCCAGCAGCGCCCCGGGCCCTGGGGGGGAAAAACTGTTTTTT. This sequence encodes CASSAPGPGGEKLFF. The chain carries TRBV9 and TRBJ1-4; D is perhaps TRBD1 (5 bases). Trimming stripped 3 bases from V and 8 bases from J, with 17 bases between. The length of the CDR3 is 15 residues. Germline V gene lookup returns CDR1 SGDLS and CDR2 YYNGEE. Supplemented by reference TRBV9 and TRBJ1-4, the full variable domain reads DSGVTQTPKHLITATGQRVTLRCSPRSGDLSVYWYQQSLDQGLQFLIQYYNGEERAKGNILERFSAQQFPDLHSELNLSSLELGDSALYFCASSAPGPGGEKLFFGSGTQLSVL.

The V and J genes are TRBV27 and TRBJ1-5; D call uncertain. This CDR3 contains 16 residues. V was clipped by 6 bases and J by 2 bases, with 17 bases between them. The germline gives CDR1 MNHEY, CDR2 SMNVEV (reference sequence). This CDR3 reads CASSPEDRLGNQPQHF. DNA for the CDR3: TGTGCCAGCAGCCCGGAGGACCGCCTGGGCAATCAGCCCCAGCATTTT.

The chain joins TRBV29-1 to TRBJ2-2, with 7 nucleotides matching TRBD1. The CDR3 covers 16 residues. V lost 6 bases to trimming and J lost 1 base; unmatched junction nucleotides: 11. Looked up from germline, CDR1 is SQVTM and CDR2 is ANQGSEA. This CDR3 reads CSVQEGTAQNTGELFF. The CDR3 nucleotides are TGCAGCGTCCAGGAAGGGACAGCCCAGAACACCGGGGAGCTGTTTTTT.

This chain uses TRBV6-6 with TRBJ1-2, with D unclear. Per germline, CDR1 MNHNY and CDR2 SVGAGI (reference sequence). Trimming pared 3 bases from V and 2 bases from J, leaving 4 bases between. The CDR3 spans 12 residues. CDR3 in amino acids: CASSYDNYGYTF. The CDR3 DNA sequence: TGTGCCAGCAGTTATGACAACTATGGCTACACCTTC.

The rearrangement links TRBV6-5 to TRBJ1-5; 7 positions match TRBD1. The length of the CDR3 is 14 residues. V was clipped by 7 bases and J by 0 bases; unmatched bases: 3. Germline loops: CDR1 MNHEY, CDR2 SVGAGI. This chain's CDR3 is CASTGTDSNQPQHF. The CDR3, as DNA: TGTGCCAGCACTGGGACAGATAGCAATCAGCCCCAGCATTTT.

This sequence joins TRBV9 and TRBJ1-2, with 12 bases that match TRBD1. Trimming removed 3 bases from V and 7 bases from J; junction bases left unmatched: 10. CDR1 and CDR2 from the germline V gene are SGDLS and YYNGEE. This CDR3 region has 16 residues. CDR3 in amino acids: CASSATGTGGRSGYTF. The DNA of the CDR3 is TGTGCCAGCAGCGCTACTGGGACAGGGGGCAGGAGTGGCTACACCTTC.

The V gene is TRBV7-2, the J gene TRBJ2-7, with D hard to call. Germline lookup yields CDR1 SGHTA and CDR2 FQGNSA. The CDR3 is 15 amino acids. V was pared by 0 bases and J by 0 bases, with 9 bases between. The chain's CDR3 is CASSLAQSISYEQYF. In nucleotides, the CDR3 is TGTGCCAGCAGCTTAGCTCAGAGCATCTCCTACGAGCAGTACTTC.

V usage is TRBV6-5 and J usage is TRBJ1-2; D ambiguous. The CDR3 has 13 amino acids. Germline CDR1 and CDR2: MNHEY and SVGAGI. Deletions cut 2 bases from V and 1 base from J, with 5 bases between. The DNA for the CDR3 is TGTGCCAGCAGTTACAATGGTAACTATGGCTACACCTTC. This sequence encodes CASSYNGNYGYTF.

To note about this clone: The junction departs from germline at one end; a sequencing error may be responsible. The V and J genes are TRBV10-3 and TRBJ2-7; D tentatively reads TRBD1 or TRBD2 (6 bases each). Germline CDR1 and CDR2: ENHRY and SYGVKD. The CDR3 length is 15 residues. This CDR3 reads CVISESTRGDREQYF. CDR3 bases: TGTGTCATCAGTGAGTCGACAAGGGGGGATCGCGAGCAGTACTTC.

This clone was detected once. The chain uses TRBV7-3 and TRBJ2-3, with D possibly being TRBD1 or TRBD2 (5 bases each). Germline values: CDR1 SGHTA, CDR2 FQGTGA. Between the trimmed V and J ends, which lost 2 bases and 2 bases, there was a span of 8 bases. The CDR3 extends over 14 amino acids. CDR3 region: CASSLGDDTDTQYF. The CDR3 region has the DNA TGTGCCAGCAGCTTAGGGGACGACACAGATACGCAGTATTTT. Combining the CDR3 with reference TRBV7-3 and TRBJ2-3 gives the whole variable domain GAGVSQTPSNKVTEKGKYVELRCDPISGHTALYWYRQSLGQGPEFLIYFQGTGAADDSGLPNDRFFAVRPEGSVSTLKIQRTERGDSAVYLCASSLGDDTDTQYFGPGTRLTVL.

This chain links TRBV10-3 with TRBJ1-3; the D is unclear. In germline, CDR1 is ENHRY, CDR2 SYGVKD. V was shortened by 2 bases and J by 0 bases, with 14 bases between the two germline ends. This CDR3 has 17 amino acids. CDR3 sequence: CAISEGRSTSSGNTIYF. CDR3 DNA sequence: TGTGCCATCAGTGAGGGAAGAAGTACGAGCTCTGGAAACACCATATATTTT.

The gene calls are TRBV19 and TRBJ1-1; no reliable D call. Deletions cut 3 bases from V and 7 bases from J, with 9 bases between. The CDR3 sequence is 12 residues long. Per germline, CDR1 LNHDA and CDR2 SQIVND (reference sequence). CDR3 DNA: TGTGCCAGTAGTATGCTCAGTAATGAAGCTTTCTTT. Translation gives CASSMLSNEAFF.

This clone was seen only a few times. This chain uses TRBV10-3 with TRBJ1-4; 9 nucleotides match TRBD1. The V segment lost 5 bases and the J segment 4 bases; nucleotides outside the gene matches: 2. CDR3 length: 14 amino acids. Germline V CDR1 and CDR2: ENHRY, SYGVKD. The CDR3 here is CAISPGQGNEKLFF. The CDR3 coding sequence is TGTGCCATCAGTCCGGGACAGGGTAATGAAAAACTGTTTTTT.

The rearrangement uses TRBV7-3 and TRBJ2-1; unclear D gene. Germline V gives CDR1 SGHTA, CDR2 FQGTGA. V dropped 2 bases and J dropped 0 bases, with 11 bases sitting between them. This CDR3 spans 16 amino acids. The CDR3 DNA reads TGTGCCAGCAGCTTAGACCATTATAGCTCCTACAATGAGCAGTTCTTC. Translating it yields CASSLDHYSSYNEQFF.

The chain carries TRBV19 and TRBJ1-1; D perhaps matches TRBD1 (6 bases). The CDR3 has 16 amino acids. Germline CDR1 and CDR2: LNHDA and SQIVND (reference sequence). Trimming took off 6 bases at V and 3 bases at J, with 20 bases between the two ends. The CDR3 reads CASRTGPSKSYTEAFF. The CDR3 DNA follows: TGTGCCAGTAGAACAGGGCCCTCCAAGAGTTACACTGAAGCTTTCTTT.

This clone was picked up a small number of times. This sequence joins TRBV7-9 and TRBJ2-1; maybe TRBD1 (7 bases). Trimming took 5 bases from V and 5 from J, leaving 16 bases between them. Germline V gene data show CDR1 as SEHNR and CDR2 as FQNEAQ (reference sequence). The CDR3 has 15 residues. CDR3 DNA: TGTGCCAGCAGCCCCCGCGGGACAGCCAACAATGAGCAGTTCTTC. This sequence encodes CASSPRGTANNEQFF.

This clone was seen only once. The V gene is TRBV30, the J gene TRBJ2-5; no definite D call. The CDR3 runs to 12 residues. Deletions cut 0 bases from V and 1 base from J, with 3 bases between. Per germline, CDR1 GTSNPN and CDR2 SVGIG (reference sequence). The CDR3 nucleotides read TGTGCCTGGAGTGTGGCCCAAGAGACCCAGTACTTC. Translated: CAWSVAQETQYF.

The chain couples TRBV7-2 to TRBJ1-6, with D unresolved. Trimming took off 0 bases at V and 7 bases at J, with 10 bases between the two ends. Germline values: CDR1 SGHTA, CDR2 FQGNSA. The CDR3 is 15 amino acids. CDR3 bases: TGTGCCAGCAGCTTAGCCTACCTAAGGAATTCACCCCTCCACTTT. Its protein product is CASSLAYLRNSPLHF. Full variable domain (remainder filled in from reference TRBV7-2 and TRBJ1-6): GAGVSQSPSNKVTEKGKDVELRCDPISGHTALYWYRQSLGQGLEFLIYFQGNSAPDKSGLPSDRFSAERTGGSVSTLTIQRTQQEDSAVYLCASSLAYLRNSPLHFGNGTRLTVT.